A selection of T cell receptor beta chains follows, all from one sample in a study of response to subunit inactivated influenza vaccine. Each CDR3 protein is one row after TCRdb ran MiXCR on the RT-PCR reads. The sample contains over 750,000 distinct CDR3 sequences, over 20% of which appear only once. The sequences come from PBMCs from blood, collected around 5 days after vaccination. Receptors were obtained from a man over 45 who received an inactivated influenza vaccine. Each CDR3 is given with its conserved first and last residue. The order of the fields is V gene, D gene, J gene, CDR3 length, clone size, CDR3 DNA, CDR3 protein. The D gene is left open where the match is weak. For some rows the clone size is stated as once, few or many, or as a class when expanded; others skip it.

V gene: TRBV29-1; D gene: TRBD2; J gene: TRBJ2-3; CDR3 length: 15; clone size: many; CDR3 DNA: TGCAGCAGTACCGGGACTACCGACCCCGGGGATACGCAGTATTTT; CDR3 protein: CSSTGTTDPGDTQYF
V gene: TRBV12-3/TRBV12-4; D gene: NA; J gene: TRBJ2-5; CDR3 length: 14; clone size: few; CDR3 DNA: TGTGCCAGCAGCTCACTAGTCCTTACAGAGACCCAGTACTTC; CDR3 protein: CASSSLVLTETQYF
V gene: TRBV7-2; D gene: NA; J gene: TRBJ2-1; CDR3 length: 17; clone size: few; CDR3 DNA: TGTGCCAGCAGCTTAGCTAATTATCGGGCAGCCTACAATGAGCAGTTCTTC; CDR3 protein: CASSLANYRAAYNEQFF
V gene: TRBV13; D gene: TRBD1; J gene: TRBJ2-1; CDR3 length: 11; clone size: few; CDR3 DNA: TGTGCCAGCAGCGCCGGGACAGGCGGCTTCTTC; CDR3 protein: CASSAGTGGFF
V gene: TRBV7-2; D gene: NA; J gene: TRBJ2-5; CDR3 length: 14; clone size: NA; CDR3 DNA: TGTGCCAGCAGCTCAGGGACGCCGCCGGAGACCCAGTACTTC; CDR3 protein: CASSSGTPPETQYF
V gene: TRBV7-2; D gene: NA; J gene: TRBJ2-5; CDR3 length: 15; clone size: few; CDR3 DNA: TGTGCCAGCAGCCTAAAGACAGCTTACCAAGAGACCCAGTACTTC; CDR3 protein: CASSLKTAYQETQYF
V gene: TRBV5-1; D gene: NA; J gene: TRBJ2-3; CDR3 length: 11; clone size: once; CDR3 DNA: TGCGCCAGCCTCAGGTCAGATACGCAGTATTTT; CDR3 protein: CASLRSDTQYF
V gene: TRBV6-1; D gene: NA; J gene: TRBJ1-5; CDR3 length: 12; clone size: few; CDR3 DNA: TGTGCCAGCAGTGAGTTAGGTGGGCCCCAGCATTTT; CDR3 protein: CASSELGGPQHF
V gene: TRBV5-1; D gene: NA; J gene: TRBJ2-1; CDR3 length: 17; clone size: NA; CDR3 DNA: TGCGCCAGCAGCTTGTCGGGGTTTGAGAACTCCTACAATGAGCAGTTCTTC; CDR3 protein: CASSLSGFENSYNEQFF
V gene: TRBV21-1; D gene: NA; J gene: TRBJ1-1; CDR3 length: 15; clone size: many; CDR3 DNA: TGTGCCAGCAGCAAAGCCAAAGTAAGCGACACTGAAGCTTTCTTT; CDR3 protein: CASSKAKVSDTEAFF
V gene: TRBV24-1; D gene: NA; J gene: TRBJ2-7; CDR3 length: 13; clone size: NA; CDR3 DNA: TGTGCCACCAGTGAGAACAGTAACTACGAGCAGTACTTC; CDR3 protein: CATSENSNYEQYF
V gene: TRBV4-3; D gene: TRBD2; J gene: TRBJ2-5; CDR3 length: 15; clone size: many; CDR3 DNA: TGCGCCAGCAGCCCAGGACTAGCGGGCGGAGAGACCCAGTACTTC; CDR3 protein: CASSPGLAGGETQYF
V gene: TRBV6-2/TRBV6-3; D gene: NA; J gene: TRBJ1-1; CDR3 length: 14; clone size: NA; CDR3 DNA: TGTGCCAGCAGTCCCCGGGTCAGTCGCACTGAAGCTTTCTTT; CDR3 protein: CASSPRVSRTEAFF
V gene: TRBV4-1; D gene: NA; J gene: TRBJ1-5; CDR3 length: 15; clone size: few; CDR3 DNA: TGCGCCAGCAGCCAAAGGGGGGATCCAGGCCAGCCCCAGCATTTT; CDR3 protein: CASSQRGDPGQPQHF
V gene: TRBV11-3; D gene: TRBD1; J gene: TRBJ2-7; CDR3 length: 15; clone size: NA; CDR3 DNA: TGTGCCAGCAGCTTGGGACAGGGTGTATACAACGAGCAGTACTTC; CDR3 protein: CASSLGQGVYNEQYF
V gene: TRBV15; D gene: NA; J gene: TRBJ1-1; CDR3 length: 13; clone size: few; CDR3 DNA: TGTGCCACCAGCAGACCTCTTGGCACTGAAGCTTTCTTT; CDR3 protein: CATSRPLGTEAFF
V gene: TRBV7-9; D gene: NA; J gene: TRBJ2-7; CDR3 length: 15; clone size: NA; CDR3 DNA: TGTGCCAGCAGCTTAGTCTCTGGGAAAGCCTACGAGCAGTACTTC; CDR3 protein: CASSLVSGKAYEQYF
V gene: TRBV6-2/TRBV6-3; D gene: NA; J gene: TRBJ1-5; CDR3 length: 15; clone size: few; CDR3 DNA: TGTGCCAGCAGTTCGAGTGGGGGACAAGGTCAGCCCCAGCATTTT; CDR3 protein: CASSSSGGQGQPQHF
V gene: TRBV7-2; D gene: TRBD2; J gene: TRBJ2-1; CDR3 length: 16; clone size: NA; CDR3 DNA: TGTGCCAGCAGCCTAAAGGGGGCTAGCGGGGTAAATGAGCAGTTCTTC; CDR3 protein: CASSLKGASGVNEQFF
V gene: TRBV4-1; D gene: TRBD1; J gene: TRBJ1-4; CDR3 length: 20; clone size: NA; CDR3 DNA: TGCGCCAGCAGCCGGATCCGGGACAGGGGAGCGTTAGGATTGGGTGAAAAACTGTTTTTT; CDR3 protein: CASSRIRDRGALGLGEKLFF
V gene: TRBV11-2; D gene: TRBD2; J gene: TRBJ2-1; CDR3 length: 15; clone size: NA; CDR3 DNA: TGTGCCAGCAGCTCCCTAAGGCGGGAGTACAATGAGCAGTTCTTC; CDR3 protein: CASSSLRREYNEQFF
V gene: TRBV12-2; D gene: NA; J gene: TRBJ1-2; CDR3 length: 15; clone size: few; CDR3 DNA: TGTGCAAGTCGCTTAGCGCAAGGAGGGAACTATGGCTACACCTTC; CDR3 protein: CASRLAQGGNYGYTF
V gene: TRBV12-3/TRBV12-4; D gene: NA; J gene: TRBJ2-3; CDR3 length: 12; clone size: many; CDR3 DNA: TGTGCCAGCCGAGGGGACACAGATACGCAGTATTTT; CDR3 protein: CASRGDTDTQYF
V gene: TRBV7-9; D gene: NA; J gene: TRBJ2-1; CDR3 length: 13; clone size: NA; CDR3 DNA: TGTGCCAGCAGCTTATCGGTTGAAAATGAGCAGTTCTTC; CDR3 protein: CASSLSVENEQFF
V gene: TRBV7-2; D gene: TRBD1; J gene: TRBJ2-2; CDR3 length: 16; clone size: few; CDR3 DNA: TGTGCCAGCAGCCGAAGACAGGGCGCGAACACCGGGGAGCTGTTTTTT; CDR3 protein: CASSRRQGANTGELFF
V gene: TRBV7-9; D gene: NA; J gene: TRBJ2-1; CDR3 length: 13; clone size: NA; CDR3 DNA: TGTGCCAGCAGCTTATGGGTTTCGGTTGAGCAGTTCTTC; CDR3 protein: CASSLWVSVEQFF
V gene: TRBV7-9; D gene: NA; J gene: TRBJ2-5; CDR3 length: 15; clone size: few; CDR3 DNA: TGTGCCAGCAGCTTCCCGAGACGGATGGGGGAGACCCAGTACTTC; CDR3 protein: CASSFPRRMGETQYF
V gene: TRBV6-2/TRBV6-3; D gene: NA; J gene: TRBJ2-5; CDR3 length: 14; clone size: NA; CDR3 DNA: TGTGCCAGCAGCTATGCGGGACGGATAGAGACCCAGTACTTC; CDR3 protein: CASSYAGRIETQYF
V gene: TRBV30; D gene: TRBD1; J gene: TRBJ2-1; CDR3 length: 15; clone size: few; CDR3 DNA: TGTGCCTGGGTACAGGGGGCTGGCCTTGCGGGTGAGCAGTTCTTC; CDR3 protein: CAWVQGAGLAGEQFF
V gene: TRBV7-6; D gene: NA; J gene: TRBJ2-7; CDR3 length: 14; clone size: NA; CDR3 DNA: TGTGCCAGCAGCTTAGCGCCCCAGTCCTACGAGCAGTACTTC; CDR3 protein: CASSLAPQSYEQYF
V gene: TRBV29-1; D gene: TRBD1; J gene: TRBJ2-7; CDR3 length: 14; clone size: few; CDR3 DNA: TGCAGCGTACGGAAATCACAGGGGAGCTACGAGCAGTACTTC; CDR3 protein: CSVRKSQGSYEQYF
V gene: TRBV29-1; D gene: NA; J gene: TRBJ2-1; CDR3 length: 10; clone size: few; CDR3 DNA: TGCAGCGTTGTAGGCCCTGAGCAGTTCTTC; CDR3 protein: CSVVGPEQFF
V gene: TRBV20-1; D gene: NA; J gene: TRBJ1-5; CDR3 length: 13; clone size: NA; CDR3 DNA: TGCAGCATCACGGGGGCAAGCAATCAGCCCCAGCATTTT; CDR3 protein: CSITGASNQPQHF
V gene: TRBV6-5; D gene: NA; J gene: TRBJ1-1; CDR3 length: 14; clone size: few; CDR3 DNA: TGTGCCAGCAGTTACTCGTGGCAGAACACTGAAGCTTTCTTT; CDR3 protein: CASSYSWQNTEAFF
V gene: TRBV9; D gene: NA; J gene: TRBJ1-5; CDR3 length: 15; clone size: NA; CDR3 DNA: TGTGCCAGCAGCGTAGGCCCCGATAGCAATCAGCCCCAGCATTTT; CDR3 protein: CASSVGPDSNQPQHF
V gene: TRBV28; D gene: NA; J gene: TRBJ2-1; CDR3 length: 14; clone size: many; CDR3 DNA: TGTGCCAGCAGTTTAATGTACTCCCGAAATGAGCAGTTCTTC; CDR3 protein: CASSLMYSRNEQFF
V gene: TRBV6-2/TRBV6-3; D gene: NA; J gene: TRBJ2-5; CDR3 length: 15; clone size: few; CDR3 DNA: TGTGCCAGCAGTTATTCGGGTGGACTGGGAGAGACCCAGTACTTC; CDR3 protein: CASSYSGGLGETQYF
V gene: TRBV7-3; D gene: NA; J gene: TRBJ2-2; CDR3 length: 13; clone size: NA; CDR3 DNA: TGTGCCAGCAGCCCGGGAATCACCGGGGAGCTGTTTTTT; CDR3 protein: CASSPGITGELFF
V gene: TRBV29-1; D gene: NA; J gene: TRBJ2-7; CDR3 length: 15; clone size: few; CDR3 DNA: TGCAGCGTTTTTGGCCGGTCGGGACACGGATACGAGCAGTACTTC; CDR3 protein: CSVFGRSGHGYEQYF
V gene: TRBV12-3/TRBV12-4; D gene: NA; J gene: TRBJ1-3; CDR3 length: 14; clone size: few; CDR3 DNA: TGTGCCAGCAGTTTAAAACAGACTGGAAACACCATATATTTT; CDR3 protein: CASSLKQTGNTIYF
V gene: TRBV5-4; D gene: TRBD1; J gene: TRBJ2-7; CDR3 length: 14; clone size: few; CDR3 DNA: TGTGCCAGCAGCGACCAGACAGGGGGCTTCGAGCAGTACTTC; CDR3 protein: CASSDQTGGFEQYF
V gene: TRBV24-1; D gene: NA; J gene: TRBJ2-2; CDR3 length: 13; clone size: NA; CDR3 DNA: TGTGCCACCAGTGGAAGAGACACCGGGGAGCTGTTTTTT; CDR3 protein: CATSGRDTGELFF
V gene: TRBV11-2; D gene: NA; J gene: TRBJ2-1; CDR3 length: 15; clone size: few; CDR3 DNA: TGTGCCAGCAGCTTAGTCTTCGGGTCCTACAATGAGCAGTTCTTC; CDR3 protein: CASSLVFGSYNEQFF
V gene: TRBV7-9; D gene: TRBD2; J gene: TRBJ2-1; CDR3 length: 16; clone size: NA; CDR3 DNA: TGTGCCAGCAGCTCTAGGGGACTAGCGAGCTACAATGAGCAGTTCTTC; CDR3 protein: CASSSRGLASYNEQFF
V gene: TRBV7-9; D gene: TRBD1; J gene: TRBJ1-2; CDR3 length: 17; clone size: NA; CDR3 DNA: TGTGCCAGCAGCCAAGGACAGGGAGTGCCCCTAAACTATGGCTACACCTTC; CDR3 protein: CASSQGQGVPLNYGYTF